Listed below are T cell receptor beta chains from one sample, sequenced in a study of cytomegalovirus exposure and HLA in healthy donors. TCRdb's copy holds only in-frame clones and misses some; the assay was immunoSEQ multiplex PCR. The sample records around 130,000 clones, 70% to 85% being singletons. The sequenced material came from PBMCs. The receptors stem from a woman aged 18-29 years in good health and CMV-seropositive. Both conserved end residues are part of each CDR3. The order of the fields is J gene, V gene, CDR3 protein.

TRBJ1-2 | TRBV6-1 | CASSPERGNYGYTF
TRBJ2-1 | TRBV19 | CASSIARSGTGFLNEQFF
TRBJ2-5 | TRBV5-4 | CASSFGQGETQYF
TRBJ2-7 | TRBV7-2 | CASSPGLANHEQYF
TRBJ1-2 | TRBV10-3 | CAISARRPAAGYTF
TRBJ1-2 | TRBV29-1 | CSVENYAGGYTF
TRBJ2-5 | TRBV6-6 | CASSSGVTFEYF
TRBJ2-1 | TRBV14 | CASSLMTGEQFF
TRBJ2-1 | TRBV25-1 | CASSEVEPVVQFF
TRBJ2-3 | TRBV7-2 | CASSFPMTDTQYF
TRBJ2-3 | TRBV7-9 | CASSSRGGQGLTDTQYF
TRBJ2-7 | TRBV7-3 | CASSPGTGAYEQYF
TRBJ1-3 | TRBV5-4 | CASRAQGADTIYF
TRBJ2-1 | TRBV6-1 | CASSEHQGGAGGRIEQFF
TRBJ2-5 | TRBV7-2 | CASSTGQRTQETQYF
TRBJ2-7 | TRBV29-1 | CSVPGTTYEQYF
TRBJ1-3 | TRBV9 | CASSVTSSGNTIYF
TRBJ2-7 | TRBV6-6 | CASSLEGYEQYF
TRBJ2-3 | TRBV29-1 | CSVKLGTGTDTQYF
TRBJ1-3 | TRBV12-5 | CASGLGTGGNTIYF
TRBJ2-5 | TRBV19 | CASSMSPNGETQYF
TRBJ2-1 | TRBV25-1 | CASSDPSEQFF
TRBJ1-2 | TRBV7-9 | CASSAGTGQLGGYTF
TRBJ2-7 | TRBV7-8 | CASSVTSAEQYF
TRBJ2-5 | TRBV4-1 | CASSERASGQETQYF
TRBJ2-1 | TRBV6-5 | CASGWTQGSEQFF
TRBJ2-3 | TRBV19 | CASSHAGPGGTDTQYF
TRBJ1-1 | TRBV19 | CASSPGTANTEAFF
TRBJ2-1 | TRBV5-1 | CASSEGWLVNNEQFF
TRBJ2-7 | TRBV10-3 | CAISRTSGEYEQYF
TRBJ2-5 | TRBV9 | CASSVSGGFETQYF
TRBJ2-2 | TRBV7-3 | CASSLLGPANTGELFF
TRBJ2-5 | TRBV7-8 | CASSLPGQGMVTQYF
TRBJ2-2 | TRBV29-1 | CSVSNTGELFF
TRBJ1-6 | TRBV5-1 | CASSPDRERSPLHF